Listed here is a single T cell receptor beta chain. This sample is part of a study of blood T cell repertoires in COVID-19. Study summary: Samples representing acute and convalescent COVID-19 were sourced from the United States, Italy and Spain. T cells, B-cell-depleted T cells, or PBMCs supplied cDNA or gDNA.

In germline, CDR1 is MNHEY, CDR2 SVGAGI. The length of the CDR3 is 16 residues. Trimming removed 4 bases at V and 4 bases at J, with 20 bases between. Per the study methods: Nucleated cell counts were estimated from reference gene primer amplification. Clones were sequenced by immunoSEQ multiplex PCR, and TCRdb holds only the in-frame ones, with some missing. V, J and clone size derive from that table, while D and trimming were established from the DNA sequence. The sample includes 250,000 to 350,000 clones, 65% to 85% of them seen just once. J is TRBJ2-7 and V is TRBV6-5; no clear D. The sequenced sample was peripheral blood. The TCR comes from a person aged 65-85 years with COVID-19, enrolled during active disease. The CDR3 spells CASSSPRGGSRYEQYF. The CDR3 DNA reads as TGTGCCAGCAGTTCTCCTCGAGGTGGCAGCCGATACGAGCAGTACTTC.